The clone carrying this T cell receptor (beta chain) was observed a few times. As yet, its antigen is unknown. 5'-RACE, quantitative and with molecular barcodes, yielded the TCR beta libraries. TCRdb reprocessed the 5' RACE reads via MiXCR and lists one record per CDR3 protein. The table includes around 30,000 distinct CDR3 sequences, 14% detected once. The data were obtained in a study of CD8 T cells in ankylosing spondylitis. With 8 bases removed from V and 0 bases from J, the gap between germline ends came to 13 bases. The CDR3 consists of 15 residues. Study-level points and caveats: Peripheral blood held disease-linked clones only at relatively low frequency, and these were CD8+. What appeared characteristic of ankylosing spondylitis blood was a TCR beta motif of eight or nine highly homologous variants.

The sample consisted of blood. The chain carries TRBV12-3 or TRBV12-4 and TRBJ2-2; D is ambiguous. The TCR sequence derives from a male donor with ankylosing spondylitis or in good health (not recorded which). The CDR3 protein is CASGPETPNTGELFF. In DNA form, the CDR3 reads TGTGCCAGCGGTCCCGAGACACCGAACACCGGGGAGCTGTTTTTT.